Below, 26 T cell receptor beta chains from the same sample are listed, as sequenced in a study of blood T cell repertoires in COVID-19. Produced via immunoSEQ multiplex PCR; TCRdb's table is partial and in-frame only. There are some 29,000 clones in the sample; roughly 83% occur only once, and approximately 10% lies in the top ten. Sequencing was done on a sample of peripheral blood. These receptor sequences come from an older man with active COVID-19.

The V call is TRBV5-4, the J call TRBJ2-2, with 8 bases that match TRBD2. The CDR3 totals 16 residues. The V and J ends lost 2 bases and 4 bases, in that order; junction bases with no gene match: 7. Germline CDR1 SGHNT, CDR2 YYREEE (reference sequence). CDR3 nucleotides: TGTGCCAGCAGCTTAGGAGCGGGGGCAATCACCGGGGAGCTGTTTTTT. Encoded protein: CASSLGAGAITGELFF.

This clone was detected only once. The rearrangement links TRBV30 to TRBJ1-4, with 8 positions matching TRBD1. V lost 3 bases to trimming and J lost 7 bases; unmatched junction nucleotides: 7. In germline, CDR1 is GTSNPN, CDR2 SVGIG (reference sequence). This CDR3 spans 14 amino acids. CDR3 nucleotide sequence: TGTGCCTGGAGCTTGGGGACAGGAGCTGAAAAACTGTTTTTT. Translation gives CAWSLGTGAEKLFF.

J is TRBJ2-5 and V is TRBV6-2 or TRBV6-3; TRBD2 agrees at 10 bases. The V gene's germline CDR1 is MNHEY and CDR2 SVGEGT. CDR3 length equals 16 residues. The V and J ends lost 5 bases and 6 bases, in that order; junction bases with no gene match: 12. CDR3 in DNA: TGTGCCAGCAGTACGCTAGCGGGGGCCATCGCAAAGACCCAGTACTTC. Its protein is CASSTLAGAIAKTQYF.

The chain has TRBV4-2 and TRBJ2-1, with 8 bases fitting TRBD2. The V gene's germline CDR1 is LGHNA and CDR2 YNFKEQ. The V gene end was trimmed by 2 bases and the J gene end by 7 bases; junction bases not matched to a gene: 7. The CDR3 contains 15 residues. For the CDR3, the DNA is TGTGCCAGCAGCCAATCCAGCGGGGGACCTAATGAGCAGTTCTTC. It is translated as CASSQSSGGPNEQFF.

This chain joins TRBV2 and TRBJ2-1, with D possibly matching TRBD2 (5 bases). Germline V gene sequence: CDR1 SNHLY, CDR2 FYNNEI. Trimming removed 8 bases from V and 5 bases from J, with 25 bases in between. The CDR3 length is 17 residues. CDR3 residues: CASLSADFSQMDNEQFF. The CDR3 DNA sequence: TGTGCCAGCCTCTCCGCGGACTTTAGCCAAATGGACAATGAGCAGTTCTTC. The variable domain in full, with the rest retrieved from reference TRBV2 and TRBJ2-1, is EPEVTQTPSHQVTQMGQEVILRCVPISNHLYFYWYRQILGQKVEFLVSFYNNEISEKSEIFDDQFSVERPDGSNFTLKIRSTKLEDSAMYFCASLSADFSQMDNEQFFGPGTRLTVL.

V and J are TRBV6-5 and TRBJ2-3; D possibly corresponds to TRBD1 (6 bases). The CDR3 spans 13 residues. Germline V CDR1 and CDR2: MNHEY, SVGAGI. V lost 5 bases and J 4 bases, leaving 10 bases between the germline ends. The CDR3 loop is CASSQGPSDTQYF. The CDR3 DNA reads as TGTGCCAGCAGTCAGGGGCCCTCAGATACGCAGTATTTT.

The chain carries TRBV5-1 and TRBJ1-2, with a tentative D call TRBD1 (5 bases). Germline V gene lookup returns CDR1 SGHRS and CDR2 YFSETQ. There are 15 residues in the CDR3. V was cut by 0 bases and J by 0 bases, with 9 bases left in between. CDR3 residues: CASSLDGATNYGYTF. The CDR3 region has the DNA TGCGCCAGCAGCTTGGATGGGGCCACTAACTATGGCTACACCTTC.

The V and J genes are TRBV24-1 and TRBJ2-6; 11 bases align to TRBD1. The V gene end was trimmed by 5 bases and the J gene end by 4 bases; junction bases not matched to a gene: 6. Germline-derived CDR1 and CDR2 are KGHDR and SFDVKD. CDR3 length: 17 residues. The DNA for the CDR3 is TGTGCCACCAGTGCCGGACAGGGGGCGGGCGGGGCCAACGTCCTGACTTTC. Its protein is CATSAGQGAGGANVLTF.

V is TRBV19 and J is TRBJ2-2; 8 positions agree with TRBD1. The germline gives CDR1 LNHDA, CDR2 SQIVND (reference sequence). The CDR3 runs to 15 residues. The junction had 10 bases not matched to a gene; V was cut back by 7 bases and J by 6 bases. CDR3 amino acids: CASIQTGVRAGELFF. The CDR3 bases are TGTGCCAGTATCCAGACAGGGGTTCGGGCCGGGGAGCTGTTTTTT.

This clone came up a few times. The chain couples TRBV5-5 to TRBJ2-5, with a tentative D call TRBD2 (5 bases). CDR1 SGHKS and CDR2 YYEKEE come from the germline V gene (reference sequence). The CDR3 covers 13 residues. The ends were cut back, 1 base at V and 3 bases at J, with 7 bases in the middle. CDR3 residues: CASSLTGEETQYF. The CDR3 nucleotides read TGTGCCAGCAGCTTGACCGGGGAAGAGACCCAGTACTTC.

This clone was seen a handful of times. The chain has TRBV6-5 and TRBJ1-1, with D possibly TRBD1 on 5 matching bases. Trimming took 6 bases from V and 7 from J, leaving 18 bases between them. The germline V gene has CDR1 MNHEY and CDR2 SVGAGI. The CDR3 runs to 14 residues. CDR3 in amino acids: CASRRGREEGEAFF. The CDR3 coding sequence is TGTGCCAGCAGGCGGGGCAGGGAGGAGGGTGAAGCTTTCTTT.

The DNA for the CDR3 is TGCGCCAGCAGCCAAGATGGACAGTATAATTCACCCCTCCACTTT. Translated: CASSQDGQYNSPLHF. The chain links TRBV4-1 to TRBJ1-6; D may be TRBD1 (6 bases). V was shortened by 0 bases and J by 4 bases, with 7 bases between the two germline ends. The CDR3 has 15 residues. Germline loops: CDR1 MGHRA, CDR2 YSYEKL.

V is TRBV2 and J is TRBJ1-2, with a tentative D call TRBD1 (6 bases). Deletions cut 5 bases from V and 4 bases from J, with 14 bases between. Germline CDR1 reads SNHLY; CDR2 reads FYNNEI. The CDR3 is 14 residues long. The CDR3: CASSPTSTGYGYTF. In DNA form, the CDR3 reads TGTGCCAGCAGTCCTACTTCGACAGGCTATGGCTACACCTTC.

V is TRBV4-1 and J is TRBJ1-1; the match to TRBD1 covers 7 bases. V was clipped by 3 bases and J by 3 bases; unmatched bases: 7. This CDR3 is built from 15 residues. Germline-derived CDR1 and CDR2 are MGHRA and YSYEKL. CDR3 sequence (DNA): TGCGCCAGCAGCCAGGGGGAGCAGGGGGACACTGAAGCTTTCTTT. Its protein product is CASSQGEQGDTEAFF.

The chain couples TRBV19 to TRBJ1-1, with D possibly being TRBD1 (5 bases). This CDR3 contains 14 residues. The germline gives CDR1 LNHDA, CDR2 SQIVND (reference sequence). V was pared by 2 bases and J by 6 bases, with 13 bases between. CDR3 sequence reads: CASSIQIRQPEAFF. Written as DNA, the CDR3 is TGTGCCAGTAGTATACAAATCCGACAGCCTGAAGCTTTCTTT.

The chain has TRBV6-5 and TRBJ2-1; 9 nucleotides line up with TRBD1. V gave up 6 bases and J gave up 8 bases; unmatched junction bases: 11. CDR1 and CDR2 (germline): MNHEY, SVGAGI. The CDR3 is 15 residues long. Here the CDR3 reads CASSDGQGYSHEQFF. DNA of the CDR3: TGTGCCAGCAGCGACGGACAGGGGTATTCACATGAGCAGTTCTTC.

This clone is judged medium-sized (0.01 to 0.1%). The chain employs TRBV4-2 and TRBJ2-5, with 8 bases aligning to TRBD1. V gave up 0 bases and J gave up 4 bases; unmatched junction bases: 4. This CDR3 has 15 amino acids. CDR1 and CDR2 (germline): LGHNA, YNFKEQ. CDR3 in amino acids: CASSQEGQALETQYF. CDR3 nucleotide sequence: TGTGCCAGCAGCCAAGAGGGACAGGCTTTAGAGACCCAGTACTTC.

As DNA, the CDR3 is TGTGCCTGGAGGGAAAGGGGAAGCCTTGGTCGCTACTATGGCTACACCTTC. It codes for CAWRERGSLGRYYGYTF. The chain recombines TRBV30 with TRBJ1-2; tentatively, D is TRBD1 (5 bases). The CDR3 length is 17 residues. Trimming took off 3 bases at V and 3 bases at J, with 23 bases between the two ends. Per the germline V gene, CDR1 is GTSNPN and CDR2 is SVGIG (reference sequence).

The gene calls are TRBV4-1 and TRBJ1-1, with unresolved D. Trimming removed 0 bases at V and 8 bases at J, with 10 bases between. This CDR3 contains 13 residues. CDR1 is MGHRA, CDR2 YSYEKL, per germline. CDR3 in DNA: TGCGCCAGCAGCCAAGATTTGGGCAGGGAAGCTTTCTTT. This sequence encodes CASSQDLGREAFF.

DNA of the CDR3: TGCGCCAGCAGTTCCGGGACTAGCGGGGGAGATACGCAGTATTTT. Residues: CASSSGTSGGDTQYF. The V call is TRBV5-1, the J call TRBJ2-3, with 14 bases matching TRBD2. The V gene end was trimmed by 5 bases and the J gene end by 5 bases; junction bases not matched to a gene: 4. Germline V lookup: CDR1 SGHRS, CDR2 YFSETQ. The CDR3 runs 15 residues. The whole variable domain, filled in from reference TRBV5-1 and TRBJ2-3, reads KAGVTQTPRYLIKTRGQQVTLSCSPISGHRSVSWYQQTPGQGLQFLFEYFSETQRNKGNFPGRFSGRQFSNSRSEMNVSTLELGDSALYLCASSSGTSGGDTQYFGPGTRLTVL.

The chain recombines TRBV7-9 with TRBJ2-7, with D possibly matching TRBD1 (6 bases). Germline CDR1 SEHNR, CDR2 FQNEAQ (reference sequence). CDR3 length equals 15 residues. V lost 3 bases to trimming and J lost 2 bases, with 14 bases between them. CDR3 in DNA: TGTGCCAGCAGCTTGGACAGCCATAGGGCCTACGAGCAGTACTTC. Its translation is CASSLDSHRAYEQYF.

V is TRBV10-2 and J is TRBJ2-5; D is unclear. The CDR3 is made up of 16 amino acids. Looked up from germline, CDR1 is WSHSY and CDR2 is SAAADI. V was pared by 5 bases and J by 2 bases, with 18 bases between. CDR3 amino acids: CASSHRRISDQETQYF. CDR3 nucleotide sequence: TGCGCCAGCAGTCACAGAAGGATATCAGATCAAGAGACCCAGTACTTC.

The V gene is TRBV27, the J gene TRBJ1-5; 10 bases map to TRBD1. Trimming cost V 6 bases and J 5 bases; bases outside gene matches: 13. This CDR3 has 17 amino acids. Germline lookup yields CDR1 MNHEY and CDR2 SMNVEV (reference sequence). The CDR3 spells CASRQSGQGVRYQPQHF. The DNA for the CDR3 is TGTGCCAGCAGGCAAAGCGGACAGGGGGTCAGGTATCAGCCCCAGCATTTT.

This clone is a singleton in its sample. In nucleotides, the CDR3 is TGTGCCAGCTCACCACCCGGGACAACGAACACTGAAGCTTTCTTT. Translation: CASSPPGTTNTEAFF. The rearrangement links TRBV18 to TRBJ1-1, with a possible D match to TRBD1 (6 bases). Germline CDR1 is KGHSH and CDR2 is LQKENI. The CDR3 length is 15 residues. The V gene lost 0 bases and the J gene lost 1 base, with 9 bases spanning the gap.

This chain uses TRBV6-5 with TRBJ2-7; perhaps TRBD2 as D (6 bases). Germline CDR1 and CDR2: MNHEY and SVGAGI. The CDR3 totals 11 residues. V was clipped by 10 bases and J by 4 bases, with 11 bases between them. The CDR3 here is CATQGLYEQYF. CDR3 in DNA: TGTGCCACCCAGGGACTGTACGAGCAGTACTTC.

The chain carries TRBV6-5 and TRBJ1-1; D is unresolved. CDR1 and CDR2 from the germline V gene are MNHEY and SVGAGI. V dropped 7 bases and J dropped 4 bases, with 10 bases sitting between them. The CDR3 is made up of 12 amino acids. DNA for the CDR3: TGTGCCAGCAAGGAACAGACCACTGAAGCTTTCTTT. Its translation: CASKEQTTEAFF.